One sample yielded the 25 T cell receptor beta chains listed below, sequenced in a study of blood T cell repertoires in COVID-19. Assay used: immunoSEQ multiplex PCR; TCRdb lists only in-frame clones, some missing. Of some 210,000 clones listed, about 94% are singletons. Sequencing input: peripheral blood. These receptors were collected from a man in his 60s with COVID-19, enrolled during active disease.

The CDR3 DNA reads TGTGCCAGCAGCGTCGCCGGGAGAACAGCCTACAATGAGCAGTTCTTC. The encoded protein is CASSVAGRTAYNEQFF. The chain has TRBV11-1 and TRBJ2-1; a possible D gene is TRBD2 (6 bases). The CDR3 is made up of 16 amino acids. With 5 bases removed from V and 2 bases from J, the gap between germline ends came to 16 bases. In germline, CDR1 is SGHAT, CDR2 FQDESV (reference sequence). Based on the CDR3 plus reference TRBV11-1 and TRBJ2-1, the full variable domain is EAEVAQSPRYKITEKSQAVAFWCDPISGHATLYWYRQILGQGPELLVQFQDESVVDDSQLPKDRFSAERLKGVDSTLKIQPAELGDSAMYLCASSVAGRTAYNEQFFGPGTRLTVL.

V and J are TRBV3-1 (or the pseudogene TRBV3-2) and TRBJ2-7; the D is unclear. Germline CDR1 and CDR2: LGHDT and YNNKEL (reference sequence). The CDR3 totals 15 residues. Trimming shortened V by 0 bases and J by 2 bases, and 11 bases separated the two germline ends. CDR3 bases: TGTGCCAGCAGCCAAGATAGCCAGCACCCCTACGAGCAGTACTTC. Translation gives CASSQDSQHPYEQYF.

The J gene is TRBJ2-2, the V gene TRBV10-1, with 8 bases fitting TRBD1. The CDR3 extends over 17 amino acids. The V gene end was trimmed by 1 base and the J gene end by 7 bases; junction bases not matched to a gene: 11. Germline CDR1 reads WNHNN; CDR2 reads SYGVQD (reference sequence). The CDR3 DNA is TGCGCCAGCAGTGAGTTGACAGGGGACGGCATGGACGGGGAGCTGTTTTTT. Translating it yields CASSELTGDGMDGELFF.

The CDR3 loop reads CAISATDRGYTF. The CDR3 DNA is TGTGCCATCAGTGCGACTGACCGTGGCTACACCTTC. This chain links TRBV10-3 with TRBJ1-2; D unresolved. Germline values: CDR1 ENHRY, CDR2 SYGVKD. The CDR3 has 12 residues. Trimming left V 4 bases short and J 7 bases short, with 10 bases between.

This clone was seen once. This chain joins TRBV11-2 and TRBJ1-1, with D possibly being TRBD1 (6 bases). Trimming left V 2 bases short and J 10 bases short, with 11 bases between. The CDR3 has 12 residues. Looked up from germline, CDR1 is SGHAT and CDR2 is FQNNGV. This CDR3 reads CASSLTSGAAFF. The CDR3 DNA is TGTGCCAGCAGCTTAACCTCAGGGGCAGCTTTCTTT.

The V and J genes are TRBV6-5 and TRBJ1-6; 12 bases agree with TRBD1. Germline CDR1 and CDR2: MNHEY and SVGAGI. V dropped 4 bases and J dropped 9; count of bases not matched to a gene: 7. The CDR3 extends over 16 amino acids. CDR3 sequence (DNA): TGTGCCAGCAGTTCACCGGGACAGGGGGCGGCTTCACCCCTCCACTTT. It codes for CASSSPGQGAASPLHF.

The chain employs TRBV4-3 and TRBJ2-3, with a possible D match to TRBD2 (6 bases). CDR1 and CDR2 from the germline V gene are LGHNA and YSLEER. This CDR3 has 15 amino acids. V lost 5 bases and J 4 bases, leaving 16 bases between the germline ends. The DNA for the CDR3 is TGCGCCAGCAGCAGTACTCCCGGAGGGCCAGATACGCAGTATTTT. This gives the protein CASSSTPGGPDTQYF.

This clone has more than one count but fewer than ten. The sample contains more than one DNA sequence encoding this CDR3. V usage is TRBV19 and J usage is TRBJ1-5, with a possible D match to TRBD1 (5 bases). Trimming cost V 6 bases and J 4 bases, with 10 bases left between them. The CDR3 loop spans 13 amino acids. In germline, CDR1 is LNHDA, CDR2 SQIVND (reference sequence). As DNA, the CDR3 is TGTGCCAGTAGCAACCAGGGAAATCAGCCCCAGCATTTT. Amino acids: CASSNQGNQPQHF.

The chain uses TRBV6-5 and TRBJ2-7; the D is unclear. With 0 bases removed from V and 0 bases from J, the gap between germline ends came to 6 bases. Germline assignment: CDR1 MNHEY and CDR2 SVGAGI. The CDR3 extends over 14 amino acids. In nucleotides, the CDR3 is TGTGCCAGCAGTTACTCGACTGCCTCCTACGAGCAGTACTTC. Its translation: CASSYSTASYEQYF.

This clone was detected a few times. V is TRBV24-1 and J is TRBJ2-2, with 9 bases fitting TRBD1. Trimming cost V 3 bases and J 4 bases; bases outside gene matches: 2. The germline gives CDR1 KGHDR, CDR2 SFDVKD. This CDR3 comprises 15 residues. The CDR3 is CATSDTGQGTGELFF. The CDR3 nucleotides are TGTGCCACCAGTGATACGGGACAGGGCACCGGGGAGCTGTTTTTT.

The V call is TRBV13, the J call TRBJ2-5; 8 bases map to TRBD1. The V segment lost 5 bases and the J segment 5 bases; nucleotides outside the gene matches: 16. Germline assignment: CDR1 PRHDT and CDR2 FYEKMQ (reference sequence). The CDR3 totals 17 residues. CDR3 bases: TGTGCCAGCAGCGCACTAACCGCAGGGGGCCGTGAGGAGACCCAGTACTTC. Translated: CASSALTAGGREETQYF.

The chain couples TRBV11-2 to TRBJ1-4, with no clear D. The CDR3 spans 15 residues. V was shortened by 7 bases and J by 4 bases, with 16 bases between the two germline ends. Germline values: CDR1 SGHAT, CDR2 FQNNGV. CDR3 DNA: TGTGCCAGCACTCCCACCGGAGGAAATAATGAAAAACTGTTTTTT. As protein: CASTPTGGNNEKLFF.

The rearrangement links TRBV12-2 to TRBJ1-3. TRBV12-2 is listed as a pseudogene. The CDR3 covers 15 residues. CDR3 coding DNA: TGTGCAAGTCGCTTAGGAGTGAGCTCTGGAAACACCATATATTTT. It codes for CASRLGVSSGNTIYF.

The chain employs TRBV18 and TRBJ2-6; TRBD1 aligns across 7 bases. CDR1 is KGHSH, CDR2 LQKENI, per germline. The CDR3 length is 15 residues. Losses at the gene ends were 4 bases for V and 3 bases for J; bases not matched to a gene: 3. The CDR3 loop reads CASSRQGDGANVLTF. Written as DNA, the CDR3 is TGTGCCAGCTCACGTCAGGGGGATGGGGCCAACGTCCTGACTTTC.

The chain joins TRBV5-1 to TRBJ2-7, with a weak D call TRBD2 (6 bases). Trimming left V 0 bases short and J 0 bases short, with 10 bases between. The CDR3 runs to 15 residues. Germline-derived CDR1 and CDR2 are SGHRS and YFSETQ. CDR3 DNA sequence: TGCGCCAGCAGCTTGGTTGTAGCGGACTCCTACGAGCAGTACTTC. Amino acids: CASSLVVADSYEQYF.

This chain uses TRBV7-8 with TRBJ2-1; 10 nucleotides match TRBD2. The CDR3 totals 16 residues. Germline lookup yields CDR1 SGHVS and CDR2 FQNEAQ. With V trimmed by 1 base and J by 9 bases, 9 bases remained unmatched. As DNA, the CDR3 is TGTGCCAGCAGCTTAGTGTTAACTAGCGGGAACCCTGAGCAGTTCTTC. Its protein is CASSLVLTSGNPEQFF.

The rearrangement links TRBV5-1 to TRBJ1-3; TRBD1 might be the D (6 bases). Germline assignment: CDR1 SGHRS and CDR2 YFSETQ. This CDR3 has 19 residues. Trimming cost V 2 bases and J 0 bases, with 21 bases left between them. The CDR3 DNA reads TGCGCCAGCAGCTTACGTCAAAATGACAGGACAAGCTCTGGAAACACCATATATTTT. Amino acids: CASSLRQNDRTSSGNTIYF.

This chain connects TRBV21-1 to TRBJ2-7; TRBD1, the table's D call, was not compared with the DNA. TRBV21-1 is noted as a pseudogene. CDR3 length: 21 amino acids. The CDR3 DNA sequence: TGTGCCAGCAGCAAAAAAGAACCCGGGTTTCAGGGATCAGCAAATCTTCGCGAGCAGTACTTC. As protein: CASSKKEPGFQGSANLREQYF.

CDR3 nucleotides: TGTGCCAGCAACACTCGGTCTCGGCTAGCGGATTCCCATGACACAGATACGCAGTATTTT. As protein: CASNTRSRLADSHDTDTQYF. The chain carries TRBV21-1 and TRBJ2-3; the listed D gene, TRBD2, was not tested against the DNA. TRBV21-1 is deemed a pseudogene. The CDR3 extends over 20 amino acids.

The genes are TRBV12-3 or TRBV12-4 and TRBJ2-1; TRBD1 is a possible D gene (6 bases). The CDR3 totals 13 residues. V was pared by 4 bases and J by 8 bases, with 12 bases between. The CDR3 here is CASSSGQWDEQFF. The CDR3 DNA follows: TGTGCCAGCAGTTCGGGACAATGGGATGAGCAGTTCTTC.

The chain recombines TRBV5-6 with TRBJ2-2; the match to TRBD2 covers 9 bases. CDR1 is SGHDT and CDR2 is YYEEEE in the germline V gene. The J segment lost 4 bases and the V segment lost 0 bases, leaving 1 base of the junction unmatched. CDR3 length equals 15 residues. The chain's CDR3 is CASSLERGATGELFF. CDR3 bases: TGTGCCAGCAGCTTGGAGCGGGGGGCCACCGGGGAGCTGTTTTTT.

In DNA form, the CDR3 reads TGTGCCAGCAGCCTACAAACAGGGTTGGACACCGGGGAGCTGTTTTTT. Translated: CASSLQTGLDTGELFF. The chain employs TRBV7-3 and TRBJ2-2; possible D gene TRBD1, 6 bases. This CDR3 has 16 residues. CDR1 SGHTA and CDR2 FQGTGA come from the germline V gene. Trimming took off 5 bases at V and 3 bases at J, with 16 bases between the two ends.

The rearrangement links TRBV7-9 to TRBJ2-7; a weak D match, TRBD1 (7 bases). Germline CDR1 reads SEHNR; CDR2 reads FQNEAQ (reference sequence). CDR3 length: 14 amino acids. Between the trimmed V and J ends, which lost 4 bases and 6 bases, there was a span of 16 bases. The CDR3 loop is CASSSQGGAVEQYF. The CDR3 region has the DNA TGTGCCAGCAGCTCTCAGGGGGGAGCCGTCGAGCAGTACTTC. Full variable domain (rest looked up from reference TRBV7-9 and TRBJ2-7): DTGVSQNPRHKITKRGQNVTFRCDPISEHNRLYWYRQTLGQGPEFLTYFQNEAQLEKSRLLSDRFSAERPKGSFSTLEIQRTEQGDSAMYLCASSSQGGAVEQYFGPGTRLTVT.

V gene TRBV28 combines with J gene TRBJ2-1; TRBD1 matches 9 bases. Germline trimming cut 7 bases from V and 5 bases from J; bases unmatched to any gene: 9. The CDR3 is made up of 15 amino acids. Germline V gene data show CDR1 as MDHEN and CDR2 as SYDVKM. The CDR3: CASNSGGTGNNEQFF. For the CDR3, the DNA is TGTGCCAGCAACTCCGGTGGGACAGGGAACAATGAGCAGTTCTTC.

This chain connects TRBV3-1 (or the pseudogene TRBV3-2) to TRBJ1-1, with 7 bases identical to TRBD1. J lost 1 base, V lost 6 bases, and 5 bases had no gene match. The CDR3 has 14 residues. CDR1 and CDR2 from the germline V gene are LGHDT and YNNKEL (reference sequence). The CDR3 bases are TGTGCCAGCAGTTCCGGACAGGCGAACACTGAAGCTTTCTTT. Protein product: CASSSGQANTEAFF.